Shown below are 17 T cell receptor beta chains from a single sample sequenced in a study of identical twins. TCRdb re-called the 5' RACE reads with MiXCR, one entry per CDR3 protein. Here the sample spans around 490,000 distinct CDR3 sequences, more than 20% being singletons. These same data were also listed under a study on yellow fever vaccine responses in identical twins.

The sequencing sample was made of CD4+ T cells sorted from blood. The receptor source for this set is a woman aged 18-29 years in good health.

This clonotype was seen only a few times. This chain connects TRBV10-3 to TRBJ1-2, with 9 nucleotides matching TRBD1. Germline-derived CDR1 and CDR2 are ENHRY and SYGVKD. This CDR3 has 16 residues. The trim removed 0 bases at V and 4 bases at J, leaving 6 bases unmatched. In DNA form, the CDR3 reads TGTGCCATCAGTGAGTCTCGGGACAGGGTTATCTATGGCTACACCTTC. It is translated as CAISESRDRVIYGYTF.

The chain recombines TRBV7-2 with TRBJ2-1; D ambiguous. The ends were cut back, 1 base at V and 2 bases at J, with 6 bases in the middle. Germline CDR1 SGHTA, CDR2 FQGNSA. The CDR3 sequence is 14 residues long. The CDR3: CASSLGAPYNEQFF. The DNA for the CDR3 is TGTGCCAGCAGCTTAGGCGCACCCTACAATGAGCAGTTCTTC.

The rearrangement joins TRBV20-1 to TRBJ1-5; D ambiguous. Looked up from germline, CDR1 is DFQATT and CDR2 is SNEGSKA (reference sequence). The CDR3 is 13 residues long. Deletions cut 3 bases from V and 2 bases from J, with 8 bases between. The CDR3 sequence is CSARLAGNQPQHF. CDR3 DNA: TGCAGTGCTAGGTTAGCGGGCAATCAGCCCCAGCATTTT.

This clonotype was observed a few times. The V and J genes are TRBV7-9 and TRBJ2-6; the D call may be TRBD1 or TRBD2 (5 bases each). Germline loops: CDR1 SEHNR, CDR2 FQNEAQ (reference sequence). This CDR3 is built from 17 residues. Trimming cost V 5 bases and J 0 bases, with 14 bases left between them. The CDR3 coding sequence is TGTGCCAGCAGCCTTGGGGGTACCTCCTCTGGGGCCAACGTCCTGACTTTC. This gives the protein CASSLGGTSSGANVLTF.

DNA for the CDR3: TGTGCCAGCAGCTTCGGGTTCCGCGGAAACAATGAGCAGTTCTTC. Translated: CASSFGFRGNNEQFF. V and J are TRBV13 and TRBJ2-1; no definite D call. Trimming left V 3 bases short and J 5 bases short, with 14 bases between. From germline, CDR1 is PRHDT and CDR2 FYEKMQ (reference sequence). This CDR3 spans 15 amino acids.

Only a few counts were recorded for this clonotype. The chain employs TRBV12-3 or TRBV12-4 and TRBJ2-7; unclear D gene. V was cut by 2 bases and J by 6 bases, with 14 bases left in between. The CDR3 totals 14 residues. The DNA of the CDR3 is TGTGCCAGCAGTTTAAGCGCTGGCCCGCCCGAGCAGTACTTC. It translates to CASSLSAGPPEQYF.

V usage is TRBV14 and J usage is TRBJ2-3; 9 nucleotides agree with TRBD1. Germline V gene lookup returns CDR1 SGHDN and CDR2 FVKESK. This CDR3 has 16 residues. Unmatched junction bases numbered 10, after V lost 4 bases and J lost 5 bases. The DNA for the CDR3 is TGTGCCAGCAGCCCGTCTGGTTACAGGGGGCGAGATACGCAGTATTTT. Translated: CASSPSGYRGRDTQYF.

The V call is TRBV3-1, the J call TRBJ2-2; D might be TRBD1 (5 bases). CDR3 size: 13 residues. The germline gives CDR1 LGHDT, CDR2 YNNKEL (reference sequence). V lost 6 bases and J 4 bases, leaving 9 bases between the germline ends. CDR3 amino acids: CASRPGFTGELFF. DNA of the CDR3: TGTGCCAGCAGACCAGGGTTCACCGGGGAGCTGTTTTTT.

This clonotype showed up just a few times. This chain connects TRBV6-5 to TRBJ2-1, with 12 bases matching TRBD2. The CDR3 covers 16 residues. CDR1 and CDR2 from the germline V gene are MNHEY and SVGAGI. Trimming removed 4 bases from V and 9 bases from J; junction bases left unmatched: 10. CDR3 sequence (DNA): TGTGCCAGCAGTTCATTGACTAGCGGGGGAGTCAGTGAGCAGTTCTTC. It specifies CASSSLTSGGVSEQFF.

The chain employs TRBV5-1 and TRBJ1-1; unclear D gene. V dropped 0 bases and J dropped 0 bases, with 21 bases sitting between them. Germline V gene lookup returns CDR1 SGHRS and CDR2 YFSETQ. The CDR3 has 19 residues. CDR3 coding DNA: TGCGCCAGCAGCTTGGCCGGGTGGACCCCCATGATGATGAACACTGAAGCTTTCTTT. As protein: CASSLAGWTPMMMNTEAFF.

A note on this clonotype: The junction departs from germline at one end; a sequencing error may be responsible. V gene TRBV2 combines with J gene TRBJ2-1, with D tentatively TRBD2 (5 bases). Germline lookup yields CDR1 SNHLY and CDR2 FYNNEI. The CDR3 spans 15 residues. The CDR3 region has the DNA TGTGCCAGCAGCGAAGAGCGGAGCAATTACAATGAGCAGTTCTTC. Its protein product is CASSEERSNYNEQFF.

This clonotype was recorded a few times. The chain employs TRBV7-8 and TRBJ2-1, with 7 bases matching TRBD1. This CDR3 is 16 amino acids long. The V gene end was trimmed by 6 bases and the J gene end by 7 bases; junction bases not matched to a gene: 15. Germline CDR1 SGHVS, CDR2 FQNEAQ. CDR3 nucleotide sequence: TGTGCCAGCAGAGCGACAGGGTTCACCCTGGGGAATGAGCAGTTCTTC. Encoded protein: CASRATGFTLGNEQFF.

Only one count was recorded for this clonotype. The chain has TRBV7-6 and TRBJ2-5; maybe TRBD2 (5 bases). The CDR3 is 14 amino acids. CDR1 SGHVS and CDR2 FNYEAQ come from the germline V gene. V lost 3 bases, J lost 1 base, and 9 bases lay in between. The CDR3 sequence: CASSLITSQETQYF. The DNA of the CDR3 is TGTGCCAGCAGCTTGATTACTAGCCAAGAGACCCAGTACTTC.

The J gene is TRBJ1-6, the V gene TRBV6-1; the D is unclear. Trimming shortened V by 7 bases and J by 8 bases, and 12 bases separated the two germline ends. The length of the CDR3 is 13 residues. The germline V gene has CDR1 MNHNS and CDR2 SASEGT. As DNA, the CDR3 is TGTGCCAGCACCCCTACGCCATATTCACCCCTCCACTTT. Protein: CASTPTPYSPLHF.

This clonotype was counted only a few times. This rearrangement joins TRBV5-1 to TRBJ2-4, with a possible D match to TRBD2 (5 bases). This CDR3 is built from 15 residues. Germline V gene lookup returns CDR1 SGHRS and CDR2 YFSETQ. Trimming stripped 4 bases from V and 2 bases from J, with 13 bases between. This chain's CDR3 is CASSPVRDPKNIQYF. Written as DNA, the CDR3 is TGCGCCAGCAGCCCAGTCCGGGATCCCAAAAACATTCAGTACTTC.

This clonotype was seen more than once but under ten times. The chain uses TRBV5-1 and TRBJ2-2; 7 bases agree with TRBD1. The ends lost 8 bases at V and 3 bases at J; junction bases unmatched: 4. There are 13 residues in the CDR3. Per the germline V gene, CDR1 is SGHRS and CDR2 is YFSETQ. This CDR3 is CARTGNDTGELFF. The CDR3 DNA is TGCGCCAGGACAGGGAACGACACCGGGGAGCTGTTTTTT.

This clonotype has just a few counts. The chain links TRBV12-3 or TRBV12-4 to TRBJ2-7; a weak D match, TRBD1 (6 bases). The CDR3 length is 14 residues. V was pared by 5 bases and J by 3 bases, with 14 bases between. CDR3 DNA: TGTGCCAGCAGTCTCCTCAGGGGTCTCTACGAGCAGTACTTC. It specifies CASSLLRGLYEQYF.